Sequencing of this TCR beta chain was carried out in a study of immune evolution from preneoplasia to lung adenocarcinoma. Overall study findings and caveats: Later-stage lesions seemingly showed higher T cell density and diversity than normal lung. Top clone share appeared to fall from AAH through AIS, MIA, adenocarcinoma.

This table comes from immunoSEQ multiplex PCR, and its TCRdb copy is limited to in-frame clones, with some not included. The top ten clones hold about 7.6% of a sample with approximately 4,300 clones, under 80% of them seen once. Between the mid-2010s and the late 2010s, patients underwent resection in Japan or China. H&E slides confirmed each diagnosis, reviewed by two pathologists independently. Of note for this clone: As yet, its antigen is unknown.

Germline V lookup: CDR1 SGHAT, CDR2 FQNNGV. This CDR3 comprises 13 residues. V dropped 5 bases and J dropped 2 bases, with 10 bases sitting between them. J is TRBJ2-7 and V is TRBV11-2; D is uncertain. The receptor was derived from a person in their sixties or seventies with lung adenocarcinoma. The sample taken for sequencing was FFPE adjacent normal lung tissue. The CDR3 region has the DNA TGTGCCAGCAGCCCCCCGGTACCCTACGAGCAGTACTTC. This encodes CASSPPVPYEQYF.